What follows is one T cell receptor beta chain and its context. The antigen it binds to is not known. Base qualities were left out, and no much larger clone turns up one base away. The donors were some 39 Caucasian individuals from Russia, aged roughly 6 to 100 years, who were systemically healthy. Ten milliliters of peripheral blood were drawn from each donor into EDTA-treated Vacutainer tubes. Ficoll-Paque density-gradient centrifugation was used to isolate PBMCs, with at least 6 million obtained per sample. Trizol reagent was used to extract total RNA from PBMCs, with at least 6 micrograms per sample. For every donor, an aliquot of PBMCs went through flow cytometry to measure the percentages of naive CD45RAhigh/CD27high T cells. The CDR3 runs 13 amino acids, cysteine and phenylalanine included. CDR3 DNA only is kept here, 39 bases in frame from base 1. These data are taken from a study of blood T cells in healthy people across ages (dated by TCRdb to between 2014 and 2017). With respect to the entire study: In model experiments, roughly one uniquely barcoded TCR beta cDNA molecule per two T cells was captured by template switching. To track age-related changes in TCR beta repertoire diversity, the study relied on deep sequencing normalized with unique cDNA molecular identifiers. Four age groups were formed from the donors: young (average approximately 15 years), middle-aged (approximately 39), aged (about 62) and long-lived (more than 75). To avoid experimental bias, donors of different ages were randomly spread across the sequencing lanes. Two additional independent replicas of 1 million unique cDNA reads from the same blood draw were analyzed for two donors (one aged 18 to 30 and one aged 80 or older). General conclusions and limits of the study: Because the CMV infection status of the donors was unknown, age-related changes in expanded clonotypes may potentially have been confounded. Observed TCR beta diversity per million T cells fell roughly linearly with age, and a significant reduction was already apparent by age approximately 41. Bulk unsorted PBMC profiling prevented conclusive comparison of naive and antigen-experienced compartments. Compared with the aged group, more naive CD4+ T cells, fewer expanded clones and increased TCR diversity were shown by the long-lived group, suggesting age selection. Total diversity estimates from one million sequenced T cells were considered lower bounds and underestimates. The percentage of naive T cells measured by flow cytometry correlated strongly with observed TCR beta diversity.

The library was made by 5' RACE. Sequencer: Illumina HiSeq 2500. A second roughly 7 to 12 cycle PCR used a sample-barcoded 5' primer and a J-beta primer mix. A unique molecular identifier was introduced onto each TCR beta cDNA molecule by a template-switch 5' adaptor carrying 12 random nucleotides. Each sample yielded at least 3 million CDR3-containing paired-end reads. All of the RNA was converted into first-strand cDNA using the Mint cDNA synthesis kit, with a TRBC-specific oligonucleotide serving as the primer. After uracil-DNA glycosylase treatment, a first 18-cycle PCR used universal primers M1SS and BC2_uni_R on all cDNA. On the study's bioinformatics: Normalization of each sample was performed by random selection of 1 million high-quality reads, each carrying a distinct molecular identifier. Instead of being binned into consensus sequences, reads with shared molecular identifiers were discarded. MiTCR, set to a Q25 quality threshold and the strictest error-elimination algorithm, was used for CDR3 identification, clonotype clustering and error correction. A nonparametric unseen species model with Euler transformation was used to estimate a lower bound on total TCR beta diversity. TCRdb trimmed public reads at Q25 via fastp, called clones via MiXCR and kept in-frame beta chains. Rows with a matching CDR3 protein are joined into one entry that keeps the most common DNA and genes. TCRdb, not the authors, supplied the V and J calls. Across this sample there are about 1.5 million distinct CDR3 sequences, with around two fifths seen only once. Of the sample, roughly 7.9% is held by the ten largest clones.

Sequencing input: blood. The rearrangement combines TRBV12-3 or TRBV12-4 with TRBJ2-4, with the D gene not clear enough to name. The J call may be faulty, since TRBJ2-7 better matches the DNA end. This clonotype was obtained from a woman between 18 and 29 years old in good health. The CDR3 reads CASTVTLGYEQYF. The DNA is as follows: TGTGCCAGCACCGTGACCTTGGGGTACGAGCAGTACTTC.